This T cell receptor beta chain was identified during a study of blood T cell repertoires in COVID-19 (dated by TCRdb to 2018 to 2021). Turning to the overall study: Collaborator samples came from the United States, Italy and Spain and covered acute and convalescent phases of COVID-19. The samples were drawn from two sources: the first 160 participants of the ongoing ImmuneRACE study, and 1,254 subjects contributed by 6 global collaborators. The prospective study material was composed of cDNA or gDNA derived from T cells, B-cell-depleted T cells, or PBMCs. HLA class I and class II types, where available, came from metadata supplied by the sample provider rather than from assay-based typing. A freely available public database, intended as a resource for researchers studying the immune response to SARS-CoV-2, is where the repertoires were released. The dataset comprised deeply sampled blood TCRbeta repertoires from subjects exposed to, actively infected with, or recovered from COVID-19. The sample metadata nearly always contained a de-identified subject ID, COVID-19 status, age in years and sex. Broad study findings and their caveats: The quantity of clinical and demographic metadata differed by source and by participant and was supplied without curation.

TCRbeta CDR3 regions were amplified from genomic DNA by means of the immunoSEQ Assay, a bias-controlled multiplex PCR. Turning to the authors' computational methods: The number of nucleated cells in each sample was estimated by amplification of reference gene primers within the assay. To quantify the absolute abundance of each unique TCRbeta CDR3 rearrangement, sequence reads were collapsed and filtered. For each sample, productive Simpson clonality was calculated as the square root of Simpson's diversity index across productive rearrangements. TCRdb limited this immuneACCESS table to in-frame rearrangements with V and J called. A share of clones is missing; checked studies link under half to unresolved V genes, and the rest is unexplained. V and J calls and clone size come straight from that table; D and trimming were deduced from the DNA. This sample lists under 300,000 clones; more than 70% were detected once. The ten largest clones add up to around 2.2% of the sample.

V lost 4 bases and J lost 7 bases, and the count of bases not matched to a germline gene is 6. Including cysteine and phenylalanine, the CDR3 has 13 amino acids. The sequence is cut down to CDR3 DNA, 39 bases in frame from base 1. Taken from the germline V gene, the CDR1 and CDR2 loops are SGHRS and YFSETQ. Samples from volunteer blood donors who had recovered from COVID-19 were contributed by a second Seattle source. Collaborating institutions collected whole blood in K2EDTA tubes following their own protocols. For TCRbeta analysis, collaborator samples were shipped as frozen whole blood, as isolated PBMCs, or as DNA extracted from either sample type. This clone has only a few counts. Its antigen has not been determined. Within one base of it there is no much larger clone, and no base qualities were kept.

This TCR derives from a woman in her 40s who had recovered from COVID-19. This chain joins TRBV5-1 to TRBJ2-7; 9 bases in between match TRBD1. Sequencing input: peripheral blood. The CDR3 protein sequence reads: CASSPGQGWEQYF. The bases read TGCGCCAGCAGCCCCGGACAGGGGTGGGAGCAGTACTTC.